Below, one T cell receptor (beta chain) is given with its context. Its antigen is unidentified. These data originate in a study of OX40 agonist ivuxolimab in advanced cancers. Study at large: Males comprised 82.7% of the group, whose mean age was approximately 60 years (range 23 to 79).

On cycle 4 day 1 and cycle 7 day 1, as well as at baseline, blood was sampled. The CDR3 loop spans 17 amino acids. V was cut by 2 bases and J by 4 bases, with 19 bases left in between. In germline, CDR1 is MGHDK, CDR2 SYGVNS. Findings of the study overall: On average, a greater number of expanded clones characterised CD8+ T cells relative to CD4+. The authors did not determine the antigen specificity of the expanded peripheral T cells.

Data came from immunoSEQ multiplex PCR; TCRdb stores just in-frame clones and leaves some out. The sample has under 150,000 clones, 85% to 95% seen once. The chain links TRBV25-1 to TRBJ2-3; tentatively, D is TRBD2 (6 bases). The receptor's source is an adult with an advanced solid tumor such as melanoma, head and neck, liver or kidney cancer. The input for sequencing was CD4+ or CD8+ T cells sorted from blood, taken in a trial of the OX40 agonist ivuxolimab. CDR3: CASSETRGPFIADTQYF. DNA of the CDR3: TGTGCCAGCAGTGAAACGCGGGGCCCATTTATCGCAGATACGCAGTATTTT.